This T cell receptor (beta chain) came from a study of cytomegalovirus exposure and HLA in healthy donors listed by TCRdb under 2017. With respect to the entire study: In an earlier analysis of about 560 of the donors, less than 350 Gb of sequence data and some 100 million unique TCR beta sequences from 180 million or so T cells were reported. The aim of the study was to test whether cataloging public T cell receptors could identify signatures of past pathogen exposure. Among the roughly 390 genotyped donors, approximately 76% belonged to the genetic ancestry cluster associated with self-reported Caucasian donors. Donor age, sex, ethnicity and CMV serostatus were collected together with the repertoire data. Among roughly 400 genotyped donors of the cohort, an average of approximately 200,000 unique TCR beta nucleotide sequences was sequenced per donor, of which approximately 18% were non-productive. Using immunosequencing, the study profiled T cell repertoires from 640 or so subjects and related those repertoires to cytomegalovirus serostatus. Both class I and class II loci were covered by HLA typing, at four-digit resolution. A separate validation cohort of approximately 130 different subjects was used in addition to the 666-subject first cohort. Rather than using new phenotypic data, the later analysis identified candidate immune exposures from TCR beta sequences and from how often those sequences occurred across donors. All discovery cohort repertoires had been generated on a single sequencing platform. High-throughput TCR immunosequencing, statistical association of individual TCRs with disease status, and machine learning were combined to predict cytomegalovirus infection status. Typing coverage varied by locus: roughly 629-640 donors for A, B, C, DRB1 and DQB1; some 520 for DQA1; some 610 for DPA1; around 490 for DPB1. Because of strong linkage in the cohort, roughly five DR-DQ haplotypes were treated as single units for association and clustering. In a later genetic analysis, genome-wide SNP genotypes for about 65% of the roughly 700 donors were used, and that subset was treated as a discovery cohort. An earlier analysis of 587 of the donors used high-throughput TCR beta sequencing to judge whether each TCR beta V gene segment behaved as functional or pseudogenic. Roughly 300 gigabases of sequencing data and approximately 91 million unique TCR sequences made up an early release that covered several hundred HLA-typed donors. A later analysis re-analyzed previously published TCR beta repertoires from roughly 630 donors and added high-resolution HLA genotyping to study TCR occurrence patterns.

Study-level results and caveats: Because counts were too low, roughly 17 rarely observed V segments, including chromosome 9 orphons, were left out of the earlier analysis of over 550 of the donors. Linkage disequilibrium might explain the correlated functional status among segregating V segments, but an unknown experimental factor could not be ruled out. According to a later analysis, parvovirus B19, influenza, CMV and Epstein-Barr virus appeared linked to several top co-occurrence clusters. Most TCR sequences were observed very rarely across donors, whereas some public TCRs were present in many individuals. It was suggested by the authors that the approach could potentially be generalized to other disease states and immunological phenotypes. Because HLA typing was unavailable for some donors at each locus, only the typed subset was used in association tests. The only immune exposure information available for the cohort was CMV serostatus. Roughly uniform sequencing depth across donors was assumed in presence/absence analyses, although this assumption may not hold. According to a later genetic analysis, donors in an Asian-associated ancestry cluster had fewer N-insertions in productive TCRs than the approximately 630-donor mean. A later genetic analysis associated a missense DCLRE1C variant with V-gene and J-gene trimming of TCR beta chains, and an independent cohort replicated the association. A further reported finding was that TCR beta sequences accurately predicted the HLA-A and HLA-B alleles for most subjects in the first cohort. Broadly in line with IMGT annotations, most TCR beta V segments showed up in productive rearrangements about 90% or about 30% of the time in an earlier analysis of 450 to 750 of the donors. In a later analysis, most CMV-associated TCR beta chains were found to appear HLA-restricted, with HLA associations seemingly driven largely by CMV exposure. When HLA alleles, especially DR and DQ, strongly co-occurred, attributing TCR associations to individual alleles was difficult. Compared with equally common non-associated chains, HLA-associated TCR beta chains in a later analysis were more clonally expanded and had lower generation probabilities. Specific HLA alleles were associated with 15,000 to 20,000 TCR beta sequences at a false discovery rate of 0.05 in a later analysis. The sequencing pipeline was judged likely to have produced a cluster of highly shared sequence variants as a technical artifact. In a later analysis, the rate of TCR association differed among HLA loci, with DRB1 alleles having the most associated TCRs and HLA-C alleles having the fewest. In vitro tests confirmed that a few of the cytomegalovirus-associated TCR beta chains recognize cytomegalovirus antigens. A total of about 150 TCR beta chains were listed by the study as associated with cytomegalovirus. The classifier was reported to diagnose cytomegalovirus status with high specificity and sensitivity in both the original cohort and the validation cohort. The cohort was sequenced for TCR beta chains only, and without alpha or paired-chain data the features that could be detected were limited.

Notes on this clone: What antigen it recognizes has not been identified. Per-base qualities were not stored, and no clone one base away is much larger.

In total, more than 500 healthy bone marrow donors made up the cohort. All cohort members were sampled while nominally healthy, although unrecorded immune exposures were likely present. The donor tested CMV seropositive and was one of the 289 seropositive cohort members. A peripheral blood sample was collected from each donor, and TCR beta sequencing was performed on peripheral blood mononuclear cells. Genomic DNA was extracted from the blood cell samples with the Qiagen DNeasy Blood Extraction Kit. Receptors were amplified or captured by the immunoSEQ multiplex PCR assay. A mixture of 60 forward primers for TCR Vbeta segments and 13 reverse primers for TCR Jbeta segments was used in the multiplex PCR. The CDR3 region of rearranged TCR beta genes was amplified from genomic DNA with a multiplex PCR assay. On the Illumina HiSeq System, the amplified TCR beta libraries were sequenced as 87-base-pair reads. The authors' analysis ran thus. Across the 670 or so repertoires, a later analysis counted 60 million to 90 million unique TCR beta chains, roughly 11 million of which were shared by at least two donors. A nearest-neighbor algorithm error-corrected the raw reads and collapsed the reads into unique sequences, merging closely related sequences to remove PCR and sequencing errors. To assign V, D and J gene segments, CDR3 sequences were aligned to IMGT reference sequences. For a sequence to be retained, a match of at least six nucleotides to both a V gene segment and a J gene segment was required. A rearrangement was called productive if the CDR3 had no stop codons and remained in frame with V and J, and every other rearrangement was called non-productive. CDR3 was defined by IMGT convention, running from the second conserved V-encoded cysteine to the conserved J-encoded phenylalanine. Sequences without an unambiguous match to a single V gene segment were excluded from the earlier analysis of a few hundred of the donors. In an earlier analysis of around 590 of the donors, a V segment was called functional when productive rearrangements were above 56.7%, and segregating when the standard deviation between donors exceeded 5%. A statistical classification framework was developed to diagnose cytomegalovirus status using the catalog of TCR beta chain sequences. In a later analysis, TCR nucleotide sequences were compared against IMGT/GENE-DB human TR gene sequences so that V and J genes could be assigned. The TCRdist pipeline was used in a later analysis to assign CDR3 sequences and most-parsimonious VDJ recombination scenarios. In a later analysis, each TCR beta chain was defined by its CDR3 amino acid sequence together with its V-gene family, and reads lacking a unique V-gene family were excluded. In a later analysis, several hundred highly shared, low-generation-probability nucleotide sequences were removed to address suspected cross-contamination and a sequencing artifact. In a later analysis, a clonal expansion index for each public chain was calculated from normalized within-repertoire ranks of inferred template counts. Generation probabilities in a later analysis came from a VDJ recombination model fitted to out-of-frame rearrangements, and those results were checked against IGoR. Hypergeometric tests were used in a later analysis to score TCR-TCR, TCR-HLA and TCR-CMV co-occurrence, with a repertoire-size bias correction applied to the TCR pairs. False discovery rates were estimated in a later analysis by permuting HLA or CMV assignments 20 times. In a later analysis, co-occurring TCRs were grouped using DBSCAN, and TCRdist sequence similarity was added for clustering within HLA-allele-positive subsets. Repertoires with fewer than 30,000 or more than 120,000 public chains were left out of co-occurrence clustering, as were about 5 repertoires with anomalous nucleotide sharing. This immuneACCESS table, as held by TCRdb, lists in-frame sequences with V and J called but not all clones. Of the missing ones, under half trace to an unresolved V gene in checked studies; the others have no known cause. D and trimming come from the DNA, and the V and J calls and clone size come from that table. This sample gives 200,000 to 250,000 clones in total; 70% of them show up just once. The top ten hold 2.5% to 3% of the sample.

The sequence derives from a man aged 40-49 years in good health and CMV-seropositive. The sample was PBMCs.

Here the CDR3 is given as CASHNSGRGTGELFF. The DNA sequence is given as TGTGCCAGCCACAACTCGGGTCGCGGCACCGGGGAGCTGTTTTTT. In this chain, TRBV6-5 is recombined with TRBJ2-2; no D gene call is confident. The germline V gene supplies CDR1 MNHEY and CDR2 SVGAGI. The CDR3 measures 15 amino acids from cysteine to phenylalanine. The CDR3 DNA has 45 bases and is translated from base 1. Between the V and J ends, shortened by 8 bases and 4 bases respectively, the junction contains 17 bases.